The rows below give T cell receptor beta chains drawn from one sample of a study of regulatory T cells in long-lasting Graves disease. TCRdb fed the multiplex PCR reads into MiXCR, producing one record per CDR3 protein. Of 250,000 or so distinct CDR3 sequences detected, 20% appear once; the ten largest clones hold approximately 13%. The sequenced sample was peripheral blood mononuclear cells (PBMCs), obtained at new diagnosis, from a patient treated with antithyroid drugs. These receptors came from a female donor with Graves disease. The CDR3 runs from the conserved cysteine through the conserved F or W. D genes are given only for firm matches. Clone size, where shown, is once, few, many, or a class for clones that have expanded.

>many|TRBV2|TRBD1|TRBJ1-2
CASSANPRDRGYGYTF
TGTGCCAGCAGTGCCAACCCACGGGACAGGGGGTATGGCTACACCTTC
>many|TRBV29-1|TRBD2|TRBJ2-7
CSVGLAGAQGEQYF
TGCAGCGTTGGGCTAGCGGGGGCCCAAGGAGAGCAGTACTTC
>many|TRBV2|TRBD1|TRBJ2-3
CASSEQWETGDTDTQYF
TGTGCCAGCAGTGAACAATGGGAAACAGGGGACACAGATACGCAGTATTTT
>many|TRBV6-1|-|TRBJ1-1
CASSRQHSLGLEAFF
TGTGCCAGCAGTCGCCAACACAGCCTCGGGCTAGAAGCTTTCTTT
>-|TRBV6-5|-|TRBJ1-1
CASSYSGRGDKAFF
TGTGCCAGCAGTTACTCCGGGCGCGGCGATAAAGCTTTCTTT
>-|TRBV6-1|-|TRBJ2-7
CASSEQGLASLSYEQYF
TGTGCCAGCAGTGAACAAGGGCTAGCCTCCCTCTCCTACGAGCAGTACTTC
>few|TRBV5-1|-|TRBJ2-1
CASSLGGSEQFF
TGCGCCAGCAGCTTGGGGGGGAGTGAGCAGTTCTTC
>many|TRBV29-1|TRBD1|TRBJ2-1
CSVRVTGGRNEQFF
TGCAGCGTTCGTGTAACAGGGGGGCGGAATGAGCAGTTCTTC
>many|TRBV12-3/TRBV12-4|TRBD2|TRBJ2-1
CASSSLRTSGRGSYNEQFF
TGTGCCAGCAGTTCTCTCCGGACTAGCGGGAGGGGCTCCTACAATGAGCAGTTCTTC
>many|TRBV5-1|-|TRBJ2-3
CASSAASAWADTQYF
TGCGCCAGCAGCGCGGCTAGCGCTTGGGCAGATACGCAGTATTTT
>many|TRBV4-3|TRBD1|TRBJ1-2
CASSRKGIRGPPGYTF
TGCGCCAGCAGCCGCAAGGGGATAAGGGGGCCTCCGGGCTACACCTTC
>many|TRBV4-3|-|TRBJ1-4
CASSVTGPKDEKLFF
TGCGCCAGCAGCGTGACAGGTCCAAAGGATGAAAAACTGTTTTTT
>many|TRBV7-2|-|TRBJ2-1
CASSRGAGVVYNEQFF
TGTGCCAGCAGCCGGGGGGCGGGAGTGGTCTACAATGAGCAGTTCTTC
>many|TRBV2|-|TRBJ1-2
CASSGGANYGYTF
TGTGCCAGCAGTGGGGGAGCTAACTATGGCTACACCTTC
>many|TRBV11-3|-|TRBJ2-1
CASSRDFYNEQFF
TGTGCCAGCAGCCGGGACTTCTACAATGAGCAGTTCTTC
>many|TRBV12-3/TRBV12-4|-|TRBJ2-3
CASSHRSGPSTDTQYF
TGTGCCAGCAGCCATAGATCCGGACCCAGCACAGATACGCAGTATTTT
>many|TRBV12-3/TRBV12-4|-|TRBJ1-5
CASSPQQGNQPQHF
TGTGCCAGCAGCCCACAGCAGGGCAATCAGCCCCAGCATTTT
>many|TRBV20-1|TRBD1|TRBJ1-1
CSAPDRGWGNTEAFF
TGCAGTGCTCCCGACAGGGGTTGGGGGAACACTGAAGCTTTCTTT
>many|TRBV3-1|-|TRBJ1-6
CASSRGLESPLHF
TGTGCCAGCAGCCGGGGGTTAGAATCACCCCTCCACTTT
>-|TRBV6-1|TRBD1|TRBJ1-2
CASRQGGLERNTF
TGTGCCAGCCGACAAGGGGGCCTTGAGAGGAATACCTTC
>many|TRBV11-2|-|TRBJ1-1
CASSLGALLRGENTEAFF
TGTGCCAGCAGCTTAGGGGCCCTATTAAGGGGGGAGAACACTGAAGCTTTCTTT
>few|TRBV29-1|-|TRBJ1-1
CSVGGLNTEAFF
TGCAGCGTTGGGGGGCTGAACACTGAAGCTTTCTTT
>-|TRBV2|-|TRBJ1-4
CASSGQGGGEKLFF
TGTGCCAGCAGTGGTCAGGGCGGGGGTGAAAAACTGTTTTTT
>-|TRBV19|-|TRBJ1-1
CASIFDGPGTEAFF
TGTGCCAGTATCTTTGACGGGCCAGGCACTGAAGCTTTCTTT
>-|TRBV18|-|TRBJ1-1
CASSPTQAASEAFF
TGTGCCAGCTCACCAACCCAGGCCGCCAGTGAAGCTTTCTTT
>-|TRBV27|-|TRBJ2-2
CASSLGWDSYTGELFF
TGTGCCAGCAGTTTAGGCTGGGACTCCTACACCGGGGAGCTGTTTTTT
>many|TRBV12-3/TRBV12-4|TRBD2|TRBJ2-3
CASSFVFGRTSNSDTQYF
TGTGCCAGCAGTTTCGTTTTTGGGCGGACTAGCAATTCAGATACGCAGTATTTT
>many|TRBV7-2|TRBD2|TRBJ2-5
CASSAWTSGGEETQYF
TGTGCCAGCAGCGCATGGACTAGCGGGGGGGAAGAGACCCAGTACTTC
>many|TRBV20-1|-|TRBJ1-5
CSAASGDTGFRPQHF
TGCAGTGCCGCTTCTGGGGACACGGGATTTCGGCCCCAGCATTTT
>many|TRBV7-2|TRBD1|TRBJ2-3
CASSFRTGDTDTQYF
TGTGCCAGCAGCTTCCGGACAGGCGACACAGATACGCAGTATTTT
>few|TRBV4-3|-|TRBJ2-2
CASSQDAGAPNTGELFF
TGCGCCAGCAGCCAAGACGCGGGGGCGCCCAACACCGGGGAGCTGTTTTTT
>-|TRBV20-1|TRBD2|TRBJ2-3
CSASGTSGGPQGTDTQYF
TGCAGTGCTAGTGGGACTAGCGGGGGGCCACAGGGGACAGATACGCAGTATTTT
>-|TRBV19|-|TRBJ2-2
CASRQAGELFF
TGTGCCAGTAGGCAGGCCGGGGAGCTGTTTTTT
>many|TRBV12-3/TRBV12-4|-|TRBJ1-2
CASSLGEGYGYTF
TGTGCCAGCAGTTTAGGTGAAGGCTATGGCTACACCTTC
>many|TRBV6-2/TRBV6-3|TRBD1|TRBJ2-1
CATGQAGSGLGVF
TGTGCCACCGGACAGGCAGGATCGGGTTTAGGGGTCTTC
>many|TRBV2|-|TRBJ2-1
CASSSPRSILIHNEQFF
TGTGCCAGCAGTTCTCCCCGGTCTATACTAATCCACAATGAGCAGTTCTTC
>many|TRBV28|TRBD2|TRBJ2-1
CASSTWTSGGSLHEQFF
TGTGCCAGCAGTACCTGGACTAGCGGGGGGAGTTTGCATGAGCAGTTCTTC
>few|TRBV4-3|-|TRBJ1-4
CASSQDSQGDEKLFF
TGCGCCAGCAGCCAAGATTCCCAGGGTGATGAAAAACTGTTTTTT
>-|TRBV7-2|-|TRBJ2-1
CASSSPGGRTDRKQFF
TGTGCCAGCAGCTCTCCGGGGGGCAGGACAGACAGGAAGCAGTTCTTC
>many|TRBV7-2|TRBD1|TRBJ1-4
CASSRARVQGEDNEKLFF
TGTGCCAGCAGCCGGGCTAGGGTCCAGGGGGAGGATAATGAAAAACTGTTTTTT
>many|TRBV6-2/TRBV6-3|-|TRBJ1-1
CASSYDSATRGAFF
TGTGCCAGCAGTTACGACAGTGCAACCCGCGGGGCTTTCTTT
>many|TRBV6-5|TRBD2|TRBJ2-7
CASSYNPSGRFEQYF
TGTGCCAGCAGTTACAACCCGAGCGGGAGGTTTGAGCAGTACTTC
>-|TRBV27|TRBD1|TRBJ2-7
CARERQGPEQYF
TGTGCCAGGGAACGACAGGGGCCAGAGCAGTACTTC
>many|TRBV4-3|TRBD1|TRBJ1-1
CASSQGTGEAFF
TGCGCCAGCAGCCAGGGGACAGGGGAAGCTTTCTTT
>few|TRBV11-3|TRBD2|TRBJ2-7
CACRLAGSYEQYF
TGTGCCTGCCGGTTAGCGGGCTCCTACGAGCAGTACTTC
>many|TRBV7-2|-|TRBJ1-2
CASSLMGGDTYGYTF
TGTGCCAGCAGCTTAATGGGGGGAGACACCTATGGCTACACCTTC
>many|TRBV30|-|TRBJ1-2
CAWGINYGYTF
TGTGCCTGGGGCATCAACTATGGCTACACCTTC
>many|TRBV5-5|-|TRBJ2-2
CASSLEVTRNTGELFF
TGTGCCAGCAGCTTGGAGGTGACGAGGAACACCGGGGAGCTGTTTTTT
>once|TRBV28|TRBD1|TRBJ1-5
CASSFLTGNQPQHF
TGTGCCAGCAGTTTTTTGACAGGGAATCAGCCCCAGCATTTT
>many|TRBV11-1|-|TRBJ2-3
CASSLAAPGVDTQYF
TGTGCCAGCAGCTTAGCCGCGCCGGGTGTAGATACGCAGTATTTT
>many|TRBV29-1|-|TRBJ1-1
CSAPRDGEAFF
TGCAGCGCCCCAAGAGATGGTGAAGCTTTCTTT
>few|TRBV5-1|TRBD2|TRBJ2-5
CASSWGLAQETQYF
TGCGCCAGCAGCTGGGGACTAGCACAAGAGACCCAGTACTTC
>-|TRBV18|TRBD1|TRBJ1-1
CASSPDRGSRKALF
TGTGCCAGCTCTCCGGACAGGGGAAGTAGGAAAGCTCTCTTT